This is a list of T cell receptor beta chains from one sample in a study of cytomegalovirus exposure and HLA in healthy donors. Profiling relied on immunoSEQ multiplex PCR, and the TCRdb table lists in-frame clones only, not all of them. The table includes 90,000 to 150,000 clones, around four fifths detected once. The sequencing sample was made of PBMCs. These TCRs come from a woman aged 40 to 55 in good health and CMV-seronegative. Each CDR3 is given with its conserved first and last residue. The order of the fields is clone size, V gene, D gene, J gene, CDR3 protein, CDR3 DNA. A D gene is named only where the DNA matches it firmly. Clone sizes are given selectively: once, few, many, or a class where the clone is expanded.

few	TRBV4-1	.	TRBJ1-6	CASREFGGENSPLHF	TGCGCCAGCAGAGAATTCGGGGGGGAGAATTCACCCCTCCACTTT
.	TRBV7-9	.	TRBJ2-5	CASSLPARVETQYF	TGTGCCAGCAGCTTGCCGGCCAGGGTGGAGACCCAGTACTTC
few	TRBV5-1	.	TRBJ1-2	CASGDRREGGYTF	TGCGCCAGCGGAGACAGGCGGGAGGGTGGCTACACCTTC
.	TRBV7-8	.	TRBJ1-1	CASSFPGGNTEAFF	TGTGCCAGCAGCTTCCCCGGGGGGAACACTGAAGCTTTCTTT
few	TRBV10-3	TRBD1	TRBJ1-1	CAISDRGDGEAFF	TGTGCCATCAGTGACAGGGGGGACGGTGAAGCTTTCTTT
.	TRBV6-6	.	TRBJ1-4	CASSPDGREEKLFF	TGTGCCAGCAGCCCCGACGGGCGGGAGGAAAAACTGTTTTTT
.	TRBV5-5	.	TRBJ1-1	CASTADSWNTEAFF	TGTGCCAGCACCGCGGACAGCTGGAACACTGAAGCTTTCTTT
.	TRBV9	TRBD1	TRBJ1-1	CASSPPTGENTEAFF	TGTGCCAGCAGCCCGCCGACAGGGGAGAACACTGAAGCTTTCTTT
.	TRBV7-9	.	TRBJ2-7	CASSKSSYEQYF	TGTGCCAGCAGCAAGAGCTCCTACGAGCAGTACTTC
once	TRBV27	TRBD2	TRBJ2-1	CASSLLDGTSGRGEQFF	TGTGCCAGCAGTTTACTAGACGGGACTAGCGGGAGGGGTGAGCAGTTCTTC
.	TRBV30	TRBD1	TRBJ1-2	CAWTPPWGQIYGYTF	TGTGCCTGGACCCCCCCGTGGGGACAGATCTATGGCTACACCTTC
.	TRBV29-1	.	TRBJ2-7	CSVCEESYEQYF	TGCAGCGTTTGCGAGGAGTCCTACGAGCAGTACTTC
.	TRBV6-6	.	TRBJ1-1	CASSYPLSNTEAFF	TGTGCCAGCAGTTACCCTCTTTCGAACACTGAAGCTTTCTTT
once	TRBV7-2	.	TRBJ2-1	CASSLDLLNEQFF	TGTGCCAGCAGCTTAGACTTGCTAAATGAGCAGTTCTTC
.	TRBV5-6	.	TRBJ2-6	CASSPIQLSSGANVLTF	TGTGCCAGCAGCCCTATACAGTTAAGCTCTGGGGCCAACGTCCTGACTTTC
.	TRBV29-1	.	TRBJ2-3	CSVAPTENTQYF	TGCAGCGTTGCCCCGACAGAAAATACGCAGTATTTT
.	TRBV13	TRBD1	TRBJ2-2	CASISVRDRGYGELFF	TGTGCCAGCATCTCCGTACGGGACAGGGGATACGGGGAGCTGTTTTTT
.	TRBV27	.	TRBJ1-6	CASHTRMRVESPLHF	TGTGCCAGCCATACTAGGATGAGGGTAGAGTCACCCCTCCACTTT
few	TRBV6-5	.	TRBJ2-7	CASSYEGGATYEQYF	TGTGCCAGCAGTTATGAGGGGGGGGCAACCTACGAGCAGTACTTC
.	TRBV5-6	.	TRBJ1-2	CASSFPQGNYGYTF	TGTGCCAGCAGCTTTCCCCAGGGGAACTATGGCTACACCTTC
few	TRBV2	.	TRBJ2-7	CASRIIRDYEQYF	TGTGCCAGCAGGATAATCAGGGATTACGAGCAGTACTTC
.	TRBV6-1	.	TRBJ1-5	CASSEMGGNQPQHF	TGTGCCAGCAGTGAAATGGGCGGCAATCAGCCCCAGCATTTT
.	TRBV28	.	TRBJ1-1	CASTAGVRAFF	TGTGCCAGCACTGCAGGGGTTCGAGCTTTCTTT
.	TRBV21-1	.	TRBJ2-7	CARLSRGNSYEQYF	TGTGCCAGGCTCTCGCGGGGGAACTCCTACGAGCAGTACTTC
once	TRBV7-2	.	TRBJ2-5	CASSPRRTQETQYF	TGTGCCAGCAGTCCTCGGAGGACCCAAGAGACCCAGTACTTC
.	TRBV7-2	TRBD1	TRBJ2-5	CASSTQTGQGGETQYF	TGTGCCAGCAGCACACAGACCGGACAGGGAGGCGAGACCCAGTACTTC
.	TRBV7-2	.	TRBJ1-2	CASSLQGSYGYTF	TGTGCCAGCAGCCTTCAGGGGAGTTATGGCTACACCTTC
.	TRBV6-5	.	TRBJ2-4	CASSYSGANKNIQYF	TGTGCCAGCAGTTACAGCGGCGCCAACAAAAACATTCAGTACTTC
.	TRBV11-2	TRBD1	TRBJ2-7	CASSPGTGPRDEQYF	TGTGCCAGCAGCCCCGGGACAGGGCCAAGGGACGAGCAGTACTTC
.	TRBV9	TRBD1	TRBJ2-7	CASSRTGQGSYEQYF	TGTGCCAGCAGCCGAACGGGACAGGGGTCATACGAGCAGTACTTC
.	TRBV5-1	.	TRBJ1-4	CASSTTTTNEKLFF	TGCGCCAGCAGCACGACAACGACCAATGAAAAACTGTTTTTT
.	TRBV14	TRBD1	TRBJ2-5	CASSQLGQGKVETQYF	TGTGCCAGCAGCCAACTCGGACAGGGTAAAGTAGAGACCCAGTACTTC
.	TRBV4-2	TRBD2	TRBJ2-1	CASSQEGGRRSYNEQFF	TGTGCCAGCAGCCAAGAAGGCGGGAGGAGGTCCTACAATGAGCAGTTCTTC
.	TRBV6-1	TRBD2	TRBJ2-3	CASSEGTRTDTQYF	TGTGCCAGCAGTGAAGGGACTAGGACAGATACGCAGTATTTT
.	TRBV6-6	.	TRBJ1-2	CASSSGDYGYTF	TGTGCCAGCAGTTCAGGGGACTATGGCTACACCTTC
.	TRBV28	.	TRBJ1-1	CASSLDTNTEAFF	TGTGCCAGCAGTTTGGACACCAACACTGAAGCTTTCTTT
.	TRBV7-9	.	TRBJ2-3	CASSLALSGTDTQYF	TGTGCCAGCAGCTTAGCGCTTTCAGGGACAGATACGCAGTATTTT
.	TRBV7-9	.	TRBJ1-2	CASSFYPVQGYGYTF	TGTGCCAGCAGCTTTTATCCTGTACAGGGCTATGGCTACACCTTC
.	TRBV6-1	.	TRBJ1-5	CASSGTANQPQHF	TGTGCCAGCAGTGGGACAGCGAATCAGCCCCAGCATTTT
.	TRBV29-1	.	TRBJ2-7	CSVCEESYEQYF	TGCAGCGTTTGCGAGGAGTCCTACGAGCAGTACTTC
.	TRBV4-3	.	TRBJ2-7	CASSQDIQYEQYF	TGCGCCAGCAGCCAAGATATCCAATACGAGCAGTACTTC
.	TRBV6-5	TRBD1	TRBJ1-2	CASRDTGVVGGYTF	TGTGCCAGCAGGGATACAGGGGTCGTGGGTGGCTACACCTTC
few	TRBV27	.	TRBJ1-3	CASNLEGTGNTIYF	TGTGCCAGCAATTTGGAGGGGACTGGAAACACCATATATTTT